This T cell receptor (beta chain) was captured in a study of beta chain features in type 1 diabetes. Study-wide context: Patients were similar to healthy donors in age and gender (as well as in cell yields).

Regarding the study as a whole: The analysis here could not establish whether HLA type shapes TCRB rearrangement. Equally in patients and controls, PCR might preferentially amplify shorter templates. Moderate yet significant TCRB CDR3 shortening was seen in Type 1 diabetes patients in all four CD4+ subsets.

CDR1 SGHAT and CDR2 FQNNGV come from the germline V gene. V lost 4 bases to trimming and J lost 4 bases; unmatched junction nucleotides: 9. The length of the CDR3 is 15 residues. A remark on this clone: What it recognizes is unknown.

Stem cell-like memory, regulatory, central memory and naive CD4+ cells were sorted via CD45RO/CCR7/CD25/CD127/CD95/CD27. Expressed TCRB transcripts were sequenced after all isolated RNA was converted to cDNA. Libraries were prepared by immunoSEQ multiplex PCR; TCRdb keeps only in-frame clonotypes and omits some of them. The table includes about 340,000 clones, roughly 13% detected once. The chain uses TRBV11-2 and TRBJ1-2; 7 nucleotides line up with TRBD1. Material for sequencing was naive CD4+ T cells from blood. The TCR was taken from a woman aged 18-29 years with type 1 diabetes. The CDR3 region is CASSSLGQSFYGYTF. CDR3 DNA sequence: TGTGCCAGCAGCTCCCTGGGACAGAGTTTCTATGGCTACACCTTC.